These T cell receptor beta chains were read from a single sample in a study of blood T cell repertoires in COVID-19. Generated by immunoSEQ multiplex PCR, the TCRdb table keeps only in-frame clones and is missing some. The sample lists some 110,000 clones, roughly 82% seen once, with roughly 5% in the top ten. The sequencing input was peripheral blood. These receptors were collected from a man in his sixties with acute or convalescent COVID-19. Both conserved end residues are part of each CDR3. D genes are given only for firm matches. The size field is filled for only some rows; it gives once, few, many or a size class.

V,J,size,D,CDR3,DNA
TRBV29-1,TRBJ1-3,-,TRBD1,CSVETGSGNTIYF,TGCAGCGTTGAGACAGGGTCAGGAAACACCATATATTTT
TRBV11-2,TRBJ2-7,-,-,CASSLDLGPYEQYF,TGTGCCAGCAGCTTAGATTTGGGCCCCTACGAGCAGTACTTC
TRBV18,TRBJ2-3,-,TRBD2,CASSPGLVGTDTQYF,TGTGCCAGCTCACCGGGACTAGTGGGCACAGATACGCAGTATTTT
TRBV9,TRBJ2-1,-,-,CASSVALSVEQFF,TGTGCCAGCAGCGTAGCCCTAAGTGTTGAGCAGTTCTTC
TRBV5-5,TRBJ2-7,-,-,CASSLAPGVYEQYF,TGTGCCAGCAGCTTGGCCCCGGGGGTCTACGAGCAGTACTTC
TRBV18,TRBJ1-5,-,-,CASSIQEYQPQHF,TGTGCCAGCTCGATCCAGGAATATCAGCCCCAGCATTTT
TRBV11-1,TRBJ2-2,once,-,CASSYRGTTNTGELFF,TGTGCCAGCAGCTACCGTGGGACAACGAACACCGGGGAGCTGTTTTTT
TRBV5-1,TRBJ1-1,-,-,CASSSSTHLEAFF,TGCGCCAGCAGCTCATCGACACACCTTGAAGCTTTCTTT
TRBV30,TRBJ1-1,-,TRBD1,CAWSDPADRGRGSTEAFF,TGTGCCTGGAGTGACCCCGCGGACAGGGGACGTGGGAGCACTGAAGCTTTCTTT
TRBV5-8,TRBJ2-3,-,TRBD2,CASSLLAGARADTQYF,TGTGCCAGCAGCTTGTTAGCGGGGGCGAGGGCAGATACGCAGTATTTT
TRBV19,TRBJ2-5,-,TRBD2,CASSNLAGGLQETQYF,TGTGCCAGTAGTAATCTAGCGGGGGGGCTCCAAGAGACCCAGTACTTC
TRBV5-4,TRBJ2-3,-,TRBD2,CASSPRLAGGTDTQYF,TGTGCCAGCAGCCCTAGACTAGCGGGAGGGACAGATACGCAGTATTTT
TRBV7-6,TRBJ2-1,-,TRBD2,CASSLEGRGSQGSYNEQFF,TGTGCCAGCAGCTTAGAAGGGCGGGGGTCCCAGGGCTCCTACAATGAGCAGTTCTTC
TRBV15,TRBJ1-3,-,TRBD1,CATSRAQGASGNTIYF,TGTGCCACCAGCAGAGCACAGGGGGCTAGTGGAAACACCATATATTTT
TRBV6-5,TRBJ2-7,-,-,CASSYYGLSYEQYF,TGTGCCAGCAGTTATTACGGGTTGTCCTACGAGCAGTACTTC
TRBV18,TRBJ2-6,-,-,CASSPPNGQWTISGANVLTF,TGTGCCAGCTCACCACCAAACGGACAGTGGACAATCTCTGGGGCCAACGTCCTGACTTTC
TRBV30,TRBJ2-5,-,TRBD1,CAWSRTSGGKTQYF,TGTGCCTGGAGTCGTACGTCAGGGGGTAAGACCCAGTACTTC
TRBV10-1,TRBJ2-1,-,TRBD2,CASSALAGGPQFF,TGCGCCAGCAGTGCCCTAGCGGGGGGGCCGCAGTTCTTC
TRBV9,TRBJ2-1,-,-,CASSVGTINEQFF,TGTGCCAGCAGCGTAGGGACAATCAATGAGCAGTTCTTC
TRBV7-8,TRBJ1-2,-,-,CASSSGRKSNYGYTF,TGTGCCAGCAGCTCGGGTCGGAAATCTAACTATGGCTACACCTTC
TRBV27,TRBJ2-7,-,-,CASSLAGSLYEQYF,TGTGCCAGCAGTTTAGCGGGCAGCCTCTACGAGCAGTACTTC
TRBV5-5,TRBJ1-5,-,TRBD1,CASSLGTGANQPQHF,TGTGCCAGCAGCTTGGGAACAGGGGCCAATCAGCCCCAGCATTTT
TRBV5-1,TRBJ2-5,-,TRBD1,CASSPAGGQETQYF,TGCGCCAGCAGCCCGGCAGGGGGCCAAGAGACCCAGTACTTC
TRBV11-1,TRBJ1-1,-,-,CASSTGLHTEAFF,TGTGCCAGCAGCACGGGACTCCACACTGAAGCTTTCTTT
TRBV24-1,TRBJ2-2,few,-,CATSDLFQGIANTGELFF,TGTGCCACCAGTGATTTGTTTCAGGGGATAGCGAACACCGGGGAGCTGTTTTTT
TRBV18,TRBJ1-3,-,TRBD1,CASSQDRLDTIYF,TGTGCCAGCTCTCAGGACAGGCTGGACACCATATATTTT
TRBV5-8,TRBJ1-4,-,TRBD1,CASSQGQSVATNEKLFF,TGTGCCAGCAGCCAGGGACAGTCCGTAGCAACTAATGAAAAACTGTTTTTT
TRBV3-1/TRBV3-2,TRBJ1-5,many,TRBD1,CASSHGTGGNQPQHF,TGTGCCAGCAGCCACGGGACAGGAGGCAATCAGCCCCAGCATTTT
TRBV11-1,TRBJ1-6,-,-,CASSPERGFNSPLHF,TGTGCCAGCAGCCCCGAAAGGGGGTTTAATTCACCCCTCCACTTT
TRBV4-1,TRBJ1-3,few,TRBD1,CASSYSRIQGALSGNTIYF,TGCGCCAGCAGCTATAGCCGGATCCAGGGGGCTCTCTCTGGAAACACCATATATTTT
TRBV19,TRBJ1-1,-,-,CASLRVPNTEAFF,TGTGCCAGTCTCCGGGTTCCAAACACTGAAGCTTTCTTT
TRBV2,TRBJ1-2,few,-,CASSEDTTNYGYTF,TGTGCCAGCAGTGAAGACACGACTAACTATGGCTACACCTTC
TRBV5-1,TRBJ1-2,-,TRBD1,CASSSSTGVAPYGYTF,TGCGCCAGCAGCTCCTCGACAGGGGTGGCCCCCTATGGCTACACCTTC
TRBV3-1/TRBV3-2,TRBJ2-1,-,-,CASSQENEQFF,TGTGCCAGCAGCCAGGAGAATGAGCAGTTCTTC
TRBV19,TRBJ1-1,few,-,CASSTQGWTEAFF,TGTGCCAGTAGTACCCAGGGATGGACTGAAGCTTTCTTT